This passage covers 13 T cell receptor beta chains from one sample sequenced in a study of T-cell memory formation after mild COVID-19. Each CDR3 protein gets one entry after TCRdb re-called the 5' RACE reads with MiXCR. The sample includes 58,000 or so distinct CDR3 sequences, about 27% of them seen just once. Sequenced input: PBMCs or a T cell subset sorted from them (not recorded which). The receptors stem from a man aged 18 to 30 who had mild COVID-19 (a few samples of this study predate the infection). Cell type and time point are not known.

This clonotype occurred a few times. The chain employs TRBV14 and TRBJ2-1, with TRBD2 as a possible D gene (5 bases). Per germline, CDR1 SGHDN and CDR2 FVKESK. Trimming pared 0 bases from V and 10 bases from J, leaving 7 bases between. The CDR3 contains 12 residues. The DNA for the CDR3 is TGTGCCAGCAGCCAAGATGGGAGAGAGCAGTTCTTC. Amino acid sequence: CASSQDGREQFF.

This chain joins TRBV11-2 and TRBJ2-2; a weak D match, TRBD2 (6 bases). The germline gives CDR1 SGHAT, CDR2 FQNNGV. CDR3 length: 17 amino acids. Trimming removed 2 bases at V and 4 bases at J, with 17 bases between. The CDR3 loop is CASSLFWREIVTGELFF. The CDR3 coding sequence is TGTGCCAGCAGCTTATTTTGGCGGGAAATTGTCACCGGGGAGCTGTTTTTT.

This clonotype occurred once. The chain employs TRBV6-2 or TRBV6-3 and TRBJ2-5, with 9 bases matching TRBD1. The CDR3 runs 14 residues. CDR1 and CDR2 from the germline V gene are MNHEY and SVGEGT. V gave up 7 bases and J gave up 7 bases; unmatched junction bases: 10. The DNA for the CDR3 is TGTGCCAGCACGCAGGGACAGGGACATGGGACCCAGTACTTC. Its protein product is CASTQGQGHGTQYF.

The rearrangement uses TRBV6-2 or TRBV6-3 and TRBJ2-3, with D possibly being TRBD1 (5 bases). The V and J ends lost 2 bases and 4 bases respectively, with 13 bases between them. Germline CDR1 is MNHEY and CDR2 is SVGEGT. The CDR3 sequence is 15 residues long. The DNA of the CDR3 is TGTGCCAGCAGTTACAGGTGGGGCGAGGCAGATACGCAGTATTTT. It yields the protein CASSYRWGEADTQYF.

This clonotype came up a few times. The chain uses TRBV4-1 and TRBJ2-7; no firm D call. Looked up from germline, CDR1 is MGHRA and CDR2 is YSYEKL. V lost 0 bases, J lost 6 bases, and 12 bases lay in between. CDR3 size: 14 residues. In DNA form, the CDR3 reads TGCGCCAGCAGCCAAGATTCGGGTGGGTCCGAGCAGTACTTC. This codes for CASSQDSGGSEQYF.

The rearrangement links TRBV25-1 to TRBJ2-6; D not certain. CDR3 length: 14 amino acids. Germline values: CDR1 MGHDK, CDR2 SYGVNS. Deletions cut 8 bases from V and 2 bases from J, with 10 bases between. CDR3 coding DNA: TGTGCCAGCCTCGGGTTGGCTGGGGCCAACGTCCTGACTTTC. Amino acids: CASLGLAGANVLTF.

This clonotype appeared a few times. The J gene is TRBJ2-7, the V gene TRBV5-1, with 7 bases that match TRBD1. The CDR3 length is 13 residues. Germline V gene data show CDR1 as SGHRS and CDR2 as YFSETQ. V was clipped by 4 bases and J by 5 bases; unmatched bases: 6. The CDR3 spells CASSVDRADEQYF. Written as DNA, the CDR3 is TGCGCCAGCAGCGTCGACAGGGCCGACGAGCAGTACTTC.

The chain employs TRBV7-3 and TRBJ2-7; 8 nucleotides align to TRBD2. The CDR3 has 14 residues. CDR1 SGHTA and CDR2 FQGTGA come from the germline V gene. V dropped 5 bases and J dropped 6; count of bases not matched to a gene: 9. The DNA for the CDR3 is TGTGCCAGCAGCCTCGGGGGGGGGTTTTCCGAGCAGTACTTC. It codes for CASSLGGGFSEQYF. The full variable domain, in which reference TRBV7-3 and TRBJ2-7 provide the parts outside the CDR3, is GAGVSQTPSNKVTEKGKYVELRCDPISGHTALYWYRQSLGQGPEFLIYFQGTGAADDSGLPNDRFFAVRPEGSVSTLKIQRTERGDSAVYLCASSLGGGFSEQYFGPGTRLTVT.

This clonotype was found a few times. The rearrangement joins TRBV4-2 to TRBJ2-5; a weak D match, TRBD2 (7 bases). V lost 0 bases and J 5 bases, leaving 16 bases between the germline ends. The CDR3 spans 16 residues. Looked up from germline, CDR1 is LGHNA and CDR2 is YNFKEQ. The CDR3 DNA follows: TGTGCCAGCAGCCAAGATGACGGGGGGCCGGGTGAGACCCAGTACTTC. It specifies CASSQDDGGPGETQYF.

The V gene is TRBV7-9, the J gene TRBJ2-1, with no clear D. This CDR3 contains 12 residues. The ends were cut back, 6 bases at V and 4 bases at J, with 7 bases in the middle. The germline gives CDR1 SEHNR, CDR2 FQNEAQ (reference sequence). The CDR3 bases are TGTGCCAGCAGTGAGACATACAATGAGCAGTTCTTC. Its translation is CASSETYNEQFF.

This rearrangement joins TRBV19 to TRBJ2-5, with 10 bases fitting TRBD2. This CDR3 is built from 16 residues. Trimming at V came to 5 bases and at J to 1 base, leaving 7 bases not matched to a gene. Per the germline V gene, CDR1 is LNHDA and CDR2 is SQIVND (reference sequence). The CDR3 reads CASSATSGDFQETQYF. The CDR3 coding sequence is TGTGCCAGTAGTGCTACTAGCGGGGATTTCCAAGAGACCCAGTACTTC.

This clonotype was detected a few times. The chain is built from TRBV11-2 and TRBJ2-1; D is possibly TRBD2 (5 bases). This CDR3 is built from 15 residues. The germline V gene has CDR1 SGHAT and CDR2 FQNNGV. V gave up 4 bases and J gave up 3 bases, with 13 bases separating them. The CDR3 loop is CASSSGLGNYNEQFF. The CDR3 DNA reads as TGTGCCAGCAGCTCTGGGCTCGGGAACTACAATGAGCAGTTCTTC.

The rearrangement joins TRBV15 to TRBJ1-1; TRBD1 might be the D (6 bases). CDR3 length: 16 residues. The V end lost 5 bases, the J end lost 1 base, and 17 bases lay between the germline ends. The germline V gene has CDR1 LNHNV and CDR2 YYDKDF (reference sequence). In DNA form, the CDR3 reads TGTGCCACCAGCCGCCGAGCCCTGGGGGCGAACACTGAAGCTTTCTTT. Translation: CATSRRALGANTEAFF. The full variable domain, in which reference TRBV15 and TRBJ1-1 provide the parts outside the CDR3, is DAMVIQNPRYQVTQFGKPVTLSCSQTLNHNVMYWYQQKSSQAPKLLFHYYDKDFNNEADTPDNFQSRRPNTSFCFLDIRSPGLGDTAMYLCATSRRALGANTEAFFGQGTRLTVV.